This TCR beta chain was documented in a study of blood T cells in healthy people across ages. This clonotype was seen more than once but under ten times. Germline loops: CDR1 MDHEN, CDR2 SYDVKM. CDR3 length: 13 residues. Trimming left V 8 bases short and J 4 bases short, with 15 bases between. Combining a sample-barcoded 5' primer with a J-beta primer mix, a second PCR ran for about 7 to 11 cycles. Through a template-switch adaptor with 12 random nucleotides, each cDNA molecule received a tag. A single record per CDR3 protein comes from TCRdb applying MiXCR to the 5' RACE reads. Of around 700,000 distinct CDR3 sequences listed, 20% to 25% were seen once; the top ten hold around 9.2%. Per sample, a minimum of 7 million PBMCs were isolated. RNA extraction gave at least 5 micrograms of total RNA per sample. These data were likewise used in another study, on T cells of mothers and their children.

The chain joins TRBV28 to TRBJ2-7; D possibly corresponds to TRBD1 (6 bases). The sequence was collected from a boy between 5 and 17 years old in good health. Sequenced sample: blood. The CDR3 here is CASQRTEAYEQYF. CDR3 bases: TGTGCCAGCCAACGGACAGAAGCTTACGAGCAGTACTTC. Full variable domain (outside the CDR3, taken from reference TRBV28 and TRBJ2-7): DVKVTQSSRYLVKRTGEKVFLECVQDMDHENMFWYRQDPGLGLRLIYFSYDVKMKEKGDIPEGYSVSREKKERFSLILESASTNQTSMYLCASQRTEAYEQYFGPGTRLTVT.